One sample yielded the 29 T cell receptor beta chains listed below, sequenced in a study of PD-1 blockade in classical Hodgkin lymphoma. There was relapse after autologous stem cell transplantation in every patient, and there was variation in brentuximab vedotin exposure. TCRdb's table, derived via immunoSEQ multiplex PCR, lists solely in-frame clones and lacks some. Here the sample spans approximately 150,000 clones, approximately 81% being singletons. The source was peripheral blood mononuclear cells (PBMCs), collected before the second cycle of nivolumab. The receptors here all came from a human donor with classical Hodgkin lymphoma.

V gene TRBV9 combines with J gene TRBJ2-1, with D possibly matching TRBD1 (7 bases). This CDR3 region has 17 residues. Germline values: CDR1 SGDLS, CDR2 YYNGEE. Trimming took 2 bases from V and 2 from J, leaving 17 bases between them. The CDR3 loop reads CASSVTAGQFAYNEQFF. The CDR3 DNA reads TGTGCCAGCAGCGTGACCGCGGGACAGTTCGCCTACAATGAGCAGTTCTTC.

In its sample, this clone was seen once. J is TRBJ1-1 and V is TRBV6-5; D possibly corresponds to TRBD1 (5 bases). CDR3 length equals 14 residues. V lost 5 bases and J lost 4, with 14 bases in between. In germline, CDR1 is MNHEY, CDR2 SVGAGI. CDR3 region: CASSPTSGGTEAFF. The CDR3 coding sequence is TGTGCCAGCAGTCCAACCTCTGGGGGCACTGAAGCTTTCTTT.

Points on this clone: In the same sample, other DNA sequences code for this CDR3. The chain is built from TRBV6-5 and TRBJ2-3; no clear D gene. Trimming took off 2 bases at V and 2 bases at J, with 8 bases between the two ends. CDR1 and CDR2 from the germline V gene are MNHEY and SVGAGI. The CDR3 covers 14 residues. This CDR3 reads CASSYERFTDTQYF. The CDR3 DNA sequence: TGTGCCAGCAGTTACGAAAGGTTCACAGATACGCAGTATTTT.

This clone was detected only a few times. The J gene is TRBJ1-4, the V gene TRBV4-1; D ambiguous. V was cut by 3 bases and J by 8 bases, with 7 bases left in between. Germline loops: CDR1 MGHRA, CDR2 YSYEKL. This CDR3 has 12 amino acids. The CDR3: CASSQSQEKLFF. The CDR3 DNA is TGCGCCAGCAGCCAGTCGCAAGAAAAACTGTTTTTT.

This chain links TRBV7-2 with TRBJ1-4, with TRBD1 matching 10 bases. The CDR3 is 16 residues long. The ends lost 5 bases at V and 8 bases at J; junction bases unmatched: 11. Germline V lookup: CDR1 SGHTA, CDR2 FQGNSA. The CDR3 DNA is TGTGCCAGCAGCCAGACAGGGGGCTCGATCGGAGAAAAACTGTTTTTT. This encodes CASSQTGGSIGEKLFF.

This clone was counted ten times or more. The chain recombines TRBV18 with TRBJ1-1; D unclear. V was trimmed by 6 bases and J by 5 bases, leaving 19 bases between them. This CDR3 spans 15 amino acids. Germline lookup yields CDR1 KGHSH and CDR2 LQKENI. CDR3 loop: CASSPDGGPGTEAFF. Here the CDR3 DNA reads TGTGCCAGCTCGCCGGATGGCGGCCCCGGGACTGAAGCTTTCTTT.

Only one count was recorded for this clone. The CDR3 nucleotides are TGTGCCAGCAGCTTGGTGGCGCTTGCGAACACTGAAGCTTTCTTT. This translates into CASSLVALANTEAFF. V gene TRBV5-6 combines with J gene TRBJ1-1; unclear D gene. Germline lookup yields CDR1 SGHDT and CDR2 YYEEEE. CDR3 length equals 15 residues. The V end was cut by 0 bases, the J end by 1 base, with 10 bases between.

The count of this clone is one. The CDR3 protein is CASTALDAGDYGYTF. The CDR3 DNA follows: TGCGCCAGCACCGCCTTGGACGCAGGCGACTATGGCTACACCTTC. The chain carries TRBV5-1 and TRBJ1-2; D is uncertain. There are 15 residues in the CDR3. Trimming took 6 bases from V and 3 from J, leaving 18 bases between them. Germline V gene lookup returns CDR1 SGHRS and CDR2 YFSETQ.

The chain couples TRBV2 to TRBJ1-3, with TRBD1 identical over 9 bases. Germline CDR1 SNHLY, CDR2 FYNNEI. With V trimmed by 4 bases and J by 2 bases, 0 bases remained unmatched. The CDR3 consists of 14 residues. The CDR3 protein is CASSGQGAGNTIYF. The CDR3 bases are TGTGCCAGCAGTGGACAGGGGGCTGGAAACACCATATATTTT.

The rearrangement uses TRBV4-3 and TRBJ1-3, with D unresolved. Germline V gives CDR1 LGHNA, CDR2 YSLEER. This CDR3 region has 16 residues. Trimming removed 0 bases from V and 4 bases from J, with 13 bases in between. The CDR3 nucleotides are TGCGCCAGCAGCCAAGATCGACAAACTAGCGGAAACACCATATATTTT. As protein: CASSQDRQTSGNTIYF.

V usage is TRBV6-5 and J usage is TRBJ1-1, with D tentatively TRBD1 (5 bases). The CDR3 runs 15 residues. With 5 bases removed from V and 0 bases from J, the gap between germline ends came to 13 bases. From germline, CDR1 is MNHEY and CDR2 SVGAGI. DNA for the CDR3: TGTGCCAGCAGTCACACGGGACGATTGAACACTGAAGCTTTCTTT. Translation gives CASSHTGRLNTEAFF.

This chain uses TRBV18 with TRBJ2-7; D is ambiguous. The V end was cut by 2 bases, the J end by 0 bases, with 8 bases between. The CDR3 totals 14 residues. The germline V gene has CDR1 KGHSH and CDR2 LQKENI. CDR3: CASSPNDGSYEQYF. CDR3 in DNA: TGTGCCAGCTCACCAAATGATGGCTCCTACGAGCAGTACTTC.

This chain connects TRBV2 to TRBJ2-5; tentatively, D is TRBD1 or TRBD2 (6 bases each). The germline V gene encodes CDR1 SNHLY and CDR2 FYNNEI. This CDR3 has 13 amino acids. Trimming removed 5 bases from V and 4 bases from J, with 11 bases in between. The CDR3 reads CASSSGGGETQYF. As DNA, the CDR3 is TGTGCCAGCAGTTCCGGGGGCGGAGAGACCCAGTACTTC.

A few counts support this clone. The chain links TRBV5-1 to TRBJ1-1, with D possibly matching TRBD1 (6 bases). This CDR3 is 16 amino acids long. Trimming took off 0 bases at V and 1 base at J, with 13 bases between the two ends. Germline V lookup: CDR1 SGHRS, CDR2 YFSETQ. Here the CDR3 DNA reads TGCGCCAGCAGCTTGGAGGCCAGAGGGGGGAACACTGAAGCTTTCTTT. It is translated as CASSLEARGGNTEAFF.

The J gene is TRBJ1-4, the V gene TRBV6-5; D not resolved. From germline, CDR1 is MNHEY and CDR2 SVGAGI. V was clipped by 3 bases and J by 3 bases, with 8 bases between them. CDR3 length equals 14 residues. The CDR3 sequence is CASSYSISNEKLFF. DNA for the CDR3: TGTGCCAGCAGTTATTCGATTTCTAATGAAAAACTGTTTTTT.

The CDR3 is CASSIPGDTDTQYF. In nucleotides, the CDR3 is TGTGCCAGTAGTATCCCGGGAGACACAGATACGCAGTATTTT. The chain recombines TRBV19 with TRBJ2-3; D is perhaps TRBD2 (6 bases). The CDR3 has 14 residues. The V end was cut by 3 bases, the J end by 2 bases, with 9 bases between. Germline V gives CDR1 LNHDA, CDR2 SQIVND (reference sequence). Drawing the rest from reference TRBV19 and TRBJ2-3, the complete variable domain is DGGITQSPKYLFRKEGQNVTLSCEQNLNHDAMYWYRQDPGQGLRLIYYSQIVNDFQKGDIAEGYSVSREKKESFPLTVTSAQKNPTAFYLCASSIPGDTDTQYFGPGTRLTVL.

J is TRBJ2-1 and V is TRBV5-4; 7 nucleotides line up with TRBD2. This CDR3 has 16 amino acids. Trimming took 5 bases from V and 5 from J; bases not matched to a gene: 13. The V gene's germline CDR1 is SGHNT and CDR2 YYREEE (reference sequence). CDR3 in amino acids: CASRFSRGSSDNEQFF. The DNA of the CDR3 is TGTGCCAGCAGATTTTCTCGCGGGAGTTCCGACAATGAGCAGTTCTTC.

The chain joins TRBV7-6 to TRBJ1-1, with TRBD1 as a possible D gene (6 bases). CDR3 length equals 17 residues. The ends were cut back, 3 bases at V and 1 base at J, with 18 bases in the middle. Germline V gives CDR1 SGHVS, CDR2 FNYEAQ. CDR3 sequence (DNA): TGTGCCAGCAGCTTCCTAGAGGGCGGGGACAAGAACACTGAAGCTTTCTTT. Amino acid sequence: CASSFLEGGDKNTEAFF.

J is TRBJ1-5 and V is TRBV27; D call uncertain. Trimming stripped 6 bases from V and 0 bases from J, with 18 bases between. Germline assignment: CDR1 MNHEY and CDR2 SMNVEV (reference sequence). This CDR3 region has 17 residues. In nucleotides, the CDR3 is TGTGCCAGCAGGCCGGGCCTACTTCTTTATAGCAATCAGCCCCAGCATTTT. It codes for CASRPGLLLYSNQPQHF.

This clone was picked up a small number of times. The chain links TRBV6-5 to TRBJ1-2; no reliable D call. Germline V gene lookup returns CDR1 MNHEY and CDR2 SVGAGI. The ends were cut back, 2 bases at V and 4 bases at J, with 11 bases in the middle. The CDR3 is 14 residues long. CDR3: CASSYGEGGYGYTF. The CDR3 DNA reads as TGTGCCAGCAGTTACGGGGAAGGAGGCTATGGCTACACCTTC.

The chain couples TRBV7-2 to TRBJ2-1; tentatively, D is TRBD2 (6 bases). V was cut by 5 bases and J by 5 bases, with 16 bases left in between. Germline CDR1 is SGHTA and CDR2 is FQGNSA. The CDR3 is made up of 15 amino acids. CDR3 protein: CASSPRAGYHNEQFF. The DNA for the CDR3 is TGTGCCAGCAGCCCTAGGGCGGGATATCACAATGAGCAGTTCTTC.

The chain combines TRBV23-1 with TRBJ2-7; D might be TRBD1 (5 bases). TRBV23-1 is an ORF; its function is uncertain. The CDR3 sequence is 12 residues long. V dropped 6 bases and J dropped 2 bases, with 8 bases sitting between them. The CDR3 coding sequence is TGCGCCAGCAGAGGACATCCCTACGAGCAGTACTTC. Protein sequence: CASRGHPYEQYF.

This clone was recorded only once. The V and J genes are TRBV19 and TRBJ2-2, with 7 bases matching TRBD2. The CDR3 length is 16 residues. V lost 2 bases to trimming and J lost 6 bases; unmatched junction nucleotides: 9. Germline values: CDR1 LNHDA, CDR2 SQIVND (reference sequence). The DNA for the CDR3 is TGTGCCAGTAGTATATCTTGGACTAGTCTCCCCGGGGAGCTGTTTTTT. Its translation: CASSISWTSLPGELFF.

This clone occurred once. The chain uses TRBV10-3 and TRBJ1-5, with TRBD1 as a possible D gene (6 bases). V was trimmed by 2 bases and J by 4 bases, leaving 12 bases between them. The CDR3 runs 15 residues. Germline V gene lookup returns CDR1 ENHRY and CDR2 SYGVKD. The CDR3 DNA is TGTGCCATCAGTGAGGGCAGGGGTGGTAATCAGCCCCAGCATTTT. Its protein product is CAISEGRGGNQPQHF.

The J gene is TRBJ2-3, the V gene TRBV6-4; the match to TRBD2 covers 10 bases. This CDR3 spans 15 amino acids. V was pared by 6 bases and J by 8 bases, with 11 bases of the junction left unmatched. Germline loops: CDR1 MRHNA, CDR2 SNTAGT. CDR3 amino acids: CASSAEGLAFGTQYF. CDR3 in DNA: TGTGCCAGCAGCGCCGAGGGACTAGCGTTTGGTACGCAGTATTTT.

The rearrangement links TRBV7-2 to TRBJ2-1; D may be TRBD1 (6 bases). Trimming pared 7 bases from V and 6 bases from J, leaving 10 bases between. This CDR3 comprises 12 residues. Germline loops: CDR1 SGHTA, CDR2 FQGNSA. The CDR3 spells CASNQGRNEQFF. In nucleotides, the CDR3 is TGTGCCAGCAACCAGGGGCGCAATGAGCAGTTCTTC.

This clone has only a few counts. CDR3 DNA: TGTGCCAGCAGTTTATGGTCCGGGACCGAAGGCGTCCTGACTTTC. This codes for CASSLWSGTEGVLTF. The rearrangement links TRBV28 to TRBJ2-6, with D tentatively TRBD1 or TRBD2 (5 bases each). This CDR3 contains 15 residues. In germline, CDR1 is MDHEN, CDR2 SYDVKM. V gave up 0 bases and J gave up 12 bases, with 15 bases separating them.

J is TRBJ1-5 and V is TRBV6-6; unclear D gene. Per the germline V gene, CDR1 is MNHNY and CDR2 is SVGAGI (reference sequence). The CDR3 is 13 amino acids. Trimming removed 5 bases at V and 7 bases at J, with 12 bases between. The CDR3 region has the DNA TGTGCCAGCAGTCGCTGGGTGGCACAGCCCCAGCATTTT. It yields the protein CASSRWVAQPQHF.

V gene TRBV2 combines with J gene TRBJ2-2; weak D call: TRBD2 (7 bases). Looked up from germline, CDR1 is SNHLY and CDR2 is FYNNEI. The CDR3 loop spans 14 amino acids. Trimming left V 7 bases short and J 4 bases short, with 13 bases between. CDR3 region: CASIRGAGTGELFF. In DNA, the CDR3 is TGTGCCAGCATCCGGGGGGCTGGCACCGGGGAGCTGTTTTTT.